This entry features one TCR beta chain sequence. Antigen: not known. The gene symbols are mouse symbols. The DNA ends 4 residues before the CDR3 does, and the rest of the CDR3 is filled in from the germline J gene. The data were obtained in a study of CD8+ T cells in alopecia areata. Study-level findings and limits: Scalp repertoires also include resident alphabeta T cells from normal skin. Alopecia totalis/universalis scalp especially showed more expanded CD8+ clones than normal scalp. Compared with mice, patients displayed less clear TCR sharing, possibly for HLA-related reasons.

Sorting used CD4, CD8alpha, NKG2D, NKG2ACE and other markers on pooled cutaneous lymph node cells. Deletions cut 2 bases from V and 4 bases from J, with 8 bases between. Germline-derived CDR1 and CDR2 are MSHET and SYDVDS. The CDR3 is made up of 13 amino acids. cDNA serving as the sequencing template came from extracted, reverse transcribed RNA. Data came from immunoSEQ multiplex PCR; TCRdb stores just in-frame clones and leaves some out. Altogether about 300,000 clones were found in the sample, and no singletons occur. The chain links TRBV29 to TRBJ1-1; D gene uncertain. The source is a C3H/HeJ mouse with alopecia areata. The MHC haplotype of this mouse line is H2-k. Input material: CD4+ T cells sorted from a lymph node. The CDR3: CASSLEGSTEVFF. The part of the CDR3 DNA that was read is TGTGCTAGCAGTTTAGAAGGGTCCACA.